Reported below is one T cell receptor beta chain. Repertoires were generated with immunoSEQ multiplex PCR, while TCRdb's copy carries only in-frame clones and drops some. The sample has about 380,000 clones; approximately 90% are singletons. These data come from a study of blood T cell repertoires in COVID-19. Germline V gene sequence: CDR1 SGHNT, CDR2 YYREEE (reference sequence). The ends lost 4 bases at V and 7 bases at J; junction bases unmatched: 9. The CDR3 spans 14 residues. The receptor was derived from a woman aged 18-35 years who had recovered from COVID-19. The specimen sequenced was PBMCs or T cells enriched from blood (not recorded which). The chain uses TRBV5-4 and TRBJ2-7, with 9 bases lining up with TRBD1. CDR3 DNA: TGTGCCAGCAGCCCCCGGGACAGGGCTCCTGAGCAGTACTTC. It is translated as CASSPRDRAPEQYF.